The rows below give T cell receptor beta chains drawn from one sample of a study of OX40 agonist ivuxolimab in advanced cancers. Profiling relied on immunoSEQ multiplex PCR, and the TCRdb table lists in-frame clones only, not all of them. The sample contains approximately 90,000 clones, over 75% of which appear only once. The sequencing used CD4+ or CD8+ T cells sorted from blood, collected in a trial of the OX40 agonist ivuxolimab. The receptors originated from an adult with an advanced solid tumor such as melanoma, head and neck, liver or kidney cancer. Both conserved end residues are part of each CDR3. D genes are given only for firm matches. Clone size is shown for a subset of rows, as once, few, many or a class of expanded clone.

D gene: TRBD2
J gene: TRBJ2-3
V gene: TRBV19
clone size: .
CDR3 DNA: TGTGCCACCGGACTAGCGATGGCAGATACGCAGTATTTT
CDR3 protein: CATGLAMADTQYF

D gene: TRBD1
J gene: TRBJ1-1
V gene: TRBV18
clone size: .
CDR3 DNA: TGTGCCAGCTCAACAGGGGTGAGGACTGAAGCTTTCTTT
CDR3 protein: CASSTGVRTEAFF

D gene: TRBD2
J gene: TRBJ2-3
V gene: TRBV2
clone size: .
CDR3 DNA: TGTGCCAGCAGTGACTCCCTCTCTAGCGGGGGAACTACGCAGTATTTT
CDR3 protein: CASSDSLSSGGTTQYF

D gene: .
J gene: TRBJ1-1
V gene: TRBV18
clone size: .
CDR3 DNA: TGTGCCAGCTCACCAGATGACGGGAACACTGAAGCTTTCTTT
CDR3 protein: CASSPDDGNTEAFF

D gene: .
J gene: TRBJ1-2
V gene: TRBV2
clone size: .
CDR3 DNA: TGTGCCAGCAGTTTGGGGGGCCCTGGCTATGGCTACACCTTC
CDR3 protein: CASSLGGPGYGYTF

D gene: .
J gene: TRBJ2-3
V gene: TRBV9
clone size: .
CDR3 DNA: TGTGCCAGCAGCCCATGGACACCGAGCACAGATACGCAGTATTTT
CDR3 protein: CASSPWTPSTDTQYF

D gene: TRBD2
J gene: TRBJ2-3
V gene: TRBV7-9
clone size: .
CDR3 DNA: TGTGCCAGCCTACTCAGCGGGGGGCGTCCTTCAACAGATACGCAGTATTTT
CDR3 protein: CASLLSGGRPSTDTQYF

D gene: .
J gene: TRBJ1-1
V gene: TRBV6-1
clone size: once
CDR3 DNA: TGTGCCAGCACGGTGGAATTGAACACTGAAGCTTTCTTT
CDR3 protein: CASTVELNTEAFF

D gene: .
J gene: TRBJ2-7
V gene: TRBV2
clone size: .
CDR3 DNA: TGTGCCAGCCTGCGGGACAGTAACTACGAGCAGTACTTC
CDR3 protein: CASLRDSNYEQYF

D gene: TRBD2
J gene: TRBJ2-3
V gene: TRBV5-1
clone size: .
CDR3 DNA: TGCGCCAGCAGCCGCTTTGTTAGCGGGGTTAGTGGGGATACGCAGTATTTT
CDR3 protein: CASSRFVSGVSGDTQYF

D gene: .
J gene: TRBJ1-2
V gene: TRBV4-1
clone size: once
CDR3 DNA: TGCGCCAGCAGCCAAGATGGGGTCCCAGGGCTCGGCGGCTACACCTTC
CDR3 protein: CASSQDGVPGLGGYTF

D gene: .
J gene: TRBJ2-5
V gene: TRBV7-9
clone size: .
CDR3 DNA: TGTGCCAGCAGTGAGGGGATAGAGACCCAGTACTTC
CDR3 protein: CASSEGIETQYF

D gene: TRBD1
J gene: TRBJ2-7
V gene: TRBV6-5
clone size: .
CDR3 DNA: TGTGCCAGCAGTTACTCCAGGGGGATCTACGAGCAGTACTTC
CDR3 protein: CASSYSRGIYEQYF

D gene: .
J gene: TRBJ1-5
V gene: TRBV6-1
clone size: .
CDR3 DNA: TGTGCCAGCAGACAGGGAGGCAATCAGCCCCAGCATTTT
CDR3 protein: CASRQGGNQPQHF

D gene: .
J gene: TRBJ1-5
V gene: TRBV5-1
clone size: .
CDR3 DNA: TGCGCCAGCCGGGAAGGCAATCAGCCCCAGCATTTT
CDR3 protein: CASREGNQPQHF

D gene: .
J gene: TRBJ2-5
V gene: TRBV2
clone size: .
CDR3 DNA: TGTGCCAGCAGTGATGATAGGACAGAGAGTGAGACCCAGTACTTC
CDR3 protein: CASSDDRTESETQYF

D gene: .
J gene: TRBJ2-4
V gene: TRBV7-9
clone size: .
CDR3 DNA: TGTGCCAGCAGCCAACAAAGGATTGCCGATCTAGCCAAAAACATTCAGTACTTC
CDR3 protein: CASSQQRIADLAKNIQYF

D gene: .
J gene: TRBJ2-1
V gene: TRBV7-2
clone size: .
CDR3 DNA: TGTGCCAGCAGCTTAGGGCGGATGGGTATACTAGGCAATGAGCAGTTCTTC
CDR3 protein: CASSLGRMGILGNEQFF

D gene: .
J gene: TRBJ2-7
V gene: TRBV6-1
clone size: .
CDR3 DNA: TGTGCCAGCCCGACGGAGACTCCCTACGAGCAGTACTTC
CDR3 protein: CASPTETPYEQYF

D gene: .
J gene: TRBJ2-2
V gene: TRBV5-1
clone size: .
CDR3 DNA: TGCGCCAGCAGTTGGGGGCCCACCGGGGAGCTGTTTTTT
CDR3 protein: CASSWGPTGELFF

D gene: .
J gene: TRBJ1-3
V gene: TRBV29-1
clone size: .
CDR3 DNA: TGCAGCGTTTCATTAGGATACTCTGGAAACACCATATATTTT
CDR3 protein: CSVSLGYSGNTIYF

D gene: .
J gene: TRBJ1-5
V gene: TRBV7-2
clone size: .
CDR3 DNA: TGTGCCAGCAGCCCAACCTCTCAGGGAGGCAATCAGCCCCAGCATTTT
CDR3 protein: CASSPTSQGGNQPQHF

D gene: TRBD1
J gene: TRBJ2-1
V gene: TRBV19
clone size: once
CDR3 DNA: TGTGCCAGTAGCAAACAGGGGATTTCGTACAATGAGCAGTTCTTC
CDR3 protein: CASSKQGISYNEQFF

D gene: .
J gene: TRBJ2-4
V gene: TRBV19
clone size: .
CDR3 DNA: TGTGCCAGTAGTATCTGGTCAGGAGTAGCCAAAAACATTCAGTACTTC
CDR3 protein: CASSIWSGVAKNIQYF

D gene: TRBD2
J gene: TRBJ2-7
V gene: TRBV7-9
clone size: .
CDR3 DNA: TGTGCCAGCAGGCTAGCTAGCGGGGGGACCTACGAGCAGTACTTC
CDR3 protein: CASRLASGGTYEQYF

D gene: TRBD2
J gene: TRBJ2-5
V gene: TRBV5-1
clone size: .
CDR3 DNA: TGCGCCAGCAGCTTGGAGCGGGGGGGCCGGGAGACCCAGTACTTC
CDR3 protein: CASSLERGGRETQYF

D gene: .
J gene: TRBJ1-4
V gene: TRBV27
clone size: .
CDR3 DNA: TGTGCCAGCAGTTTACAAACAGATAATGAAAAACTGTTTTTT
CDR3 protein: CASSLQTDNEKLFF

D gene: TRBD1
J gene: TRBJ2-1
V gene: TRBV19
clone size: .
CDR3 DNA: TGTGCCAGTAGCCTACGGGACAGTATAGGGCTTAATGAGCAGTTCTTC
CDR3 protein: CASSLRDSIGLNEQFF

D gene: TRBD1
J gene: TRBJ1-2
V gene: TRBV5-6
clone size: .
CDR3 DNA: TGTGCCAGCAGCTTTGGAGACAGGGGCACCTTC
CDR3 protein: CASSFGDRGTF

D gene: TRBD1
J gene: TRBJ1-2
V gene: TRBV6-6
clone size: .
CDR3 DNA: TGTGCCAGCAGTTTAGGGACAGGCTACTATGGCTACACCTTC
CDR3 protein: CASSLGTGYYGYTF

D gene: .
J gene: TRBJ1-1
V gene: TRBV21-1
clone size: .
CDR3 DNA: TGTGCCAGCAGCAAAGCGCTCTGGAGAGAGGATGATGTTGAAGCTTTCTTT
CDR3 protein: CASSKALWREDDVEAFF

D gene: TRBD2
J gene: TRBJ2-5
V gene: TRBV7-9
clone size: .
CDR3 DNA: TGTGCCAGCAGGTTGACTAGCGGGAAACAAGAGACCCAGTACTTC
CDR3 protein: CASRLTSGKQETQYF

D gene: .
J gene: TRBJ1-3
V gene: TRBV11-2
clone size: few
CDR3 DNA: TGTGCCAGCAGCTTAGTACAGGGAAGATCGGGAAACACCATATATTTT
CDR3 protein: CASSLVQGRSGNTIYF

D gene: .
J gene: TRBJ1-2
V gene: TRBV7-2
clone size: once
CDR3 DNA: TGTGCCAGCAGCAAGACGGGGGCTGCTAACTATGGCTACACCTTC
CDR3 protein: CASSKTGAANYGYTF

D gene: .
J gene: TRBJ1-2
V gene: TRBV5-1
clone size: .
CDR3 DNA: TGCGCCAGCAGCTGGTCAACAGACCCGAACTATGGCTACACCTTC
CDR3 protein: CASSWSTDPNYGYTF

D gene: .
J gene: TRBJ2-7
V gene: TRBV7-9
clone size: few
CDR3 DNA: TGTGCCAGCAGCCTCGCCACACACTTCAAGGGCTACGAGCAGTACTTC
CDR3 protein: CASSLATHFKGYEQYF

D gene: TRBD1
J gene: TRBJ2-7
V gene: TRBV7-9
clone size: medium-sized
CDR3 DNA: TGTGCCAGCAGCTTAGCCCCCAGGGGGCGCTACGAGCAGTACTTC
CDR3 protein: CASSLAPRGRYEQYF

D gene: .
J gene: TRBJ2-3
V gene: TRBV29-1
clone size: .
CDR3 DNA: TGCAGCGTTGGCTCCCTCGGGACCGATGGAAATACGCAGTATTTT
CDR3 protein: CSVGSLGTDGNTQYF

D gene: TRBD2
J gene: TRBJ2-1
V gene: TRBV7-9
clone size: .
CDR3 DNA: TGTGCCAGCAGCTCACTAGCGGGGTTCAGGGATGAGCAGTTCTTC
CDR3 protein: CASSSLAGFRDEQFF

D gene: .
J gene: TRBJ2-3
V gene: TRBV4-2
clone size: .
CDR3 DNA: TGTGCCAGCAGCCCTTTCCGGGGGGCCAGCGGCAGGGAAGATACGCAGTATTTT
CDR3 protein: CASSPFRGASGREDTQYF

D gene: TRBD1
J gene: TRBJ1-1
V gene: TRBV29-1
clone size: few
CDR3 DNA: TGCAGCGTCGGACAGGGGTTGAACACTGAAGCTTTCTTT
CDR3 protein: CSVGQGLNTEAFF

D gene: .
J gene: TRBJ2-1
V gene: TRBV9
clone size: .
CDR3 DNA: TGTGCCAGCAGCATGCGGGGTGAGCAGTTCTTC
CDR3 protein: CASSMRGEQFF

D gene: .
J gene: TRBJ2-7
V gene: TRBV5-4
clone size: .
CDR3 DNA: TGTGCCAGCAGCTTGGAGTGGCACGACGAGCAGTACTTC
CDR3 protein: CASSLEWHDEQYF

D gene: .
J gene: TRBJ2-3
V gene: TRBV6-5
clone size: .
CDR3 DNA: TGTGCCAGCAGTTACAACACAGATACGCAGTATTTT
CDR3 protein: CASSYNTDTQYF

D gene: TRBD1
J gene: TRBJ2-7
V gene: TRBV7-3
clone size: .
CDR3 DNA: TGTGCCAGCAGCTTAATGGGGACAGGGGCCTACGAGCAGTACTTC
CDR3 protein: CASSLMGTGAYEQYF

D gene: .
J gene: TRBJ2-1
V gene: TRBV12-5
clone size: .
CDR3 DNA: TGTGCTAGTGGTGGGACGTCTAGGTGGGTGAATGAGCAGTTCTTC
CDR3 protein: CASGGTSRWVNEQFF

D gene: TRBD1
J gene: TRBJ2-3
V gene: TRBV5-1
clone size: .
CDR3 DNA: TGCGCCAGCAGCGGGGGGACAGGGACAGATACGCAGTATTTT
CDR3 protein: CASSGGTGTDTQYF